This TCR beta chain was recorded in a study of shared clonotypes between healthy human individuals. Per the study methods: Quality scores were absent from the junction-only immunoSEQ sequences, so filtering differed. Clones were read by immunoSEQ multiplex PCR, and TCRdb kept only the in-frame ones, dropping some. The V and J calls and the clone size are those of that table, but D and trimming were determined from the DNA. In the table there are millions of clones, roughly 94% of which are singletons. About this clone: Its matching antigen is unknown.

Study-wide results and limits: Compared with memory subsets, naive subsets generally had larger estimated richness.

The sample comprised naive CD4+ T cells sorted from blood. As for subset: CD45RA+ positively selected. The receptor's source is a young man in good health.

Here the CDR3 DNA reads TGCGCCAGCAGCCAAGATGGGGGGAGCGAAAAACTGTTTTTT. It yields the protein CASSQDGGSEKLFF. The V gene is TRBV4-1, the J gene TRBJ1-4; maybe TRBD1 (5 bases). This CDR3 is built from 14 residues. The V gene lost 0 bases and the J gene lost 8 bases, with 10 bases spanning the gap. The V gene's germline CDR1 is MGHRA and CDR2 YSYEKL.